These T cell receptor beta chains were read from a single sample in a study of blood T cell repertoires in COVID-19. Here immunoSEQ multiplex PCR was the method, and the copy in TCRdb shows in-frame clones only, minus some. In the table there are about 170,000 clones, around 82% of which are singletons. Source material: peripheral blood. These TCRs come from a woman aged 80 or over with active or convalescent COVID-19. Each CDR3 is given without its conserved first and last residue. D genes are given only for firm matches. A row's size may be missing; if present it is once, few, many or a size class.

d_gene	v_gene	j_gene	abundance	CDR3aa
TRBD2	TRBV28	TRBJ2-2	-	ASSPSRLAGSGELF
TRBD2	TRBV18	TRBJ2-1	-	ASSPPWDYYEQF
TRBD2	TRBV5-5	TRBJ2-3	-	ASSLVAGRSDTQY
TRBD1	TRBV7-6	TRBJ2-2	-	ASSPRQGDTGELF
TRBD2	TRBV5-1	TRBJ2-1	few	ASSLVSSGALHGNEQF
TRBD2	TRBV11-2	TRBJ2-3	-	ASSLDVGSGSRNTQY
TRBD2	TRBV24-1	TRBJ2-1	-	ATASSGSVNEQF
-	TRBV4-2	TRBJ1-2	-	ASSQQGLGYGYT
-	TRBV6-1	TRBJ1-4	once	ASSEPPQFLREKLF
-	TRBV28	TRBJ1-2	-	ASSFGQHYGYT
-	TRBV19	TRBJ2-7	-	ASSSPSYEQY
-	TRBV20-1	TRBJ2-7	-	SARSAYEQY
-	TRBV11-2	TRBJ2-1	-	ASSSPVFGGSYNEQF
-	TRBV19	TRBJ1-1	once	ASSLLQGEAEAF
-	TRBV28	TRBJ1-4	few	ASSDPRGKTNEKLF
TRBD2	TRBV7-8	TRBJ2-7	once	ASSLTGGSYEQY
-	TRBV18	TRBJ1-1	-	ASSPPSSLRATEAF
-	TRBV12-5	TRBJ2-1	-	ASGSTGLSYNEQF
TRBD1	TRBV10-2	TRBJ1-5	-	ASRGRGTATNSNQPQH
TRBD1	TRBV29-1	TRBJ2-3	-	SVVQGASTDTQY
-	TRBV11-2	TRBJ1-2	-	ASSLGQVYGYT
TRBD2	TRBV6-5	TRBJ2-1	-	ASSYSRQREFDEQF
TRBD1	TRBV19	TRBJ2-2	once	ASSIGTGYGGGELF
TRBD2	TRBV3-1/TRBV3-2	TRBJ2-5	once	ASSQDTGGETQY
-	TRBV18	TRBJ2-5	-	ASSQAQGLH
TRBD2	TRBV27	TRBJ2-7	once	ASSFFRGLASYEQY
-	TRBV5-1	TRBJ1-1	-	ASSLGQGNLNTEAF
-	TRBV28	TRBJ1-1	-	ASSLWPGLFTEAF
-	TRBV2	TRBJ2-3	-	ASSPPRGRLSTDTQY
-	TRBV2	TRBJ1-2	-	ASKENLYGYT
-	TRBV9	TRBJ1-6	-	ASSSRGSQANNSPLH
TRBD2	TRBV2	TRBJ2-7	-	ASSINFPGLAGIGEQY
-	TRBV5-1	TRBJ2-7	-	ASSLAGVPYEQY
-	TRBV27	TRBJ2-2	-	ASSLHRVLSGELF
TRBD1	TRBV19	TRBJ2-1	-	ASSMADRANEQF
-	TRBV6-5	TRBJ1-2	-	ASSFGSTGVYGYT
-	TRBV2	TRBJ2-7	many	ASSVGGIGEQY
-	TRBV20-1	TRBJ1-3	-	SAFTRNTIY
TRBD1	TRBV4-2	TRBJ1-2	-	ASSQGGTGEEGYT
TRBD2	TRBV9	TRBJ2-1	-	ASSVRLAGYNEQF
TRBD1	TRBV28	TRBJ1-1	few	ASSERAGGYLEAF
-	TRBV5-1	TRBJ1-5	-	ASSPGGGADQPQH
TRBD1	TRBV5-4	TRBJ2-2	-	ASSLRQGDTGELF